This TCR beta chain was profiled in a study of blood T cell repertoires in COVID-19. As for the study in general: Spain, Italy and the United States supplied samples that represented acute and convalescent COVID-19. From T cells, B-cell-depleted T cells, or PBMCs came the material, which was cDNA or gDNA.

The assay was immunoSEQ multiplex PCR, and TCRdb's table has in-frame clones only and misses some. The sample holds around 320,000 clones; about 87% are singletons and the top ten take 6.9%. The CDR3 has 14 residues. Germline V lookup: CDR1 LGHDT, CDR2 YNNKEL (reference sequence). V lost 1 base, J lost 4 bases, and 7 bases lay in between. This clone was counted once. The chain carries TRBV3-1 (or the pseudogene TRBV3-2) and TRBJ2-2, with D uncertain. The sequenced sample was peripheral blood. The sequence came from a young woman who had recovered from COVID-19. The CDR3 nucleotides read TGTGCCAGCAGCCAAGGTCCCATCACCGGGGAGCTGTTTTTT. Its translation is CASSQGPITGELFF.